This is a list of T cell receptor beta chains from one sample in a study of CXCR3-negative and CXCR3-positive naive CD8 T cells. Reprocessing the 5' RACE reads, TCRdb reports a single entry for every CDR3 protein and omits DNA. Recorded for this sample: under 55,000 distinct CDR3 sequences. Sequencing was done on a sample of memory CD8+ T cells from blood. Receptors originate from a human donor in good health. Some clones in this sample may be carry-over from other donors' samples. CDR3s include the opening cysteine and the closing phenylalanine or tryptophan.

j_gene,v_gene,CDR3aa
TRBJ1-4,TRBV6-2/TRBV6-3,CASSSAGDEKLFF
TRBJ1-1,TRBV4-1,CASSQRGTGEMNTEAFF
TRBJ1-1,TRBV28,CASSSAGTMNTEAFF
TRBJ1-2,TRBV7-7,CASSFPGRRLGYTF
TRBJ1-1,TRBV20-1,CSAPNSGTEIIEAFF
TRBJ2-3,TRBV6-4,CASSGGFEDTQYF
TRBJ2-1,TRBV20-1,CSETRGWGEQFF
TRBJ2-7,TRBV2,CASISGTREYF
TRBJ2-1,TRBV28,CASSASGSPVYNEQFF
TRBJ2-7,TRBV29-1,CSVGGGQSYEQYF
TRBJ2-7,TRBV29-1,CSVPGQGYEQYF
TRBJ2-1,TRBV12-3/TRBV12-4,CASSPQGERPFAYNEQFF
TRBJ1-6,TRBV28,CASSFSSPLHF
TRBJ2-1,TRBV7-9,CAINSGPYNEQFF
TRBJ1-5,TRBV13,CASSFRGPYQPQHF
TRBJ2-5,TRBV29-1,CSVRGTDVRTQYF
TRBJ1-1,TRBV19,CASSIWWVKNTEAFF
TRBJ1-1,TRBV7-2,CASSLAVSGGQRSDTEAFF
TRBJ2-7,TRBV5-1,CASSLTPPGTGGYEQYF
TRBJ2-2,TRBV29-1,CSVPGGTGELFF
TRBJ2-1,TRBV14,CASSQGEGGPNEQFF
TRBJ2-1,TRBV20-1,CSAPRSGGPDEQFF
TRBJ2-5,TRBV4-1,CASSQTDPRAGIGTQYF
TRBJ1-2,TRBV20-1,CSARSPGQAAIYGYTF
TRBJ1-1,TRBV29-1,CSVVSGWNTEAFF
TRBJ2-7,TRBV9,CASSAEGSHEQYF
TRBJ2-5,TRBV7-9,CASSFNRGETQYF
TRBJ2-2,TRBV7-8,CASSLETGPNTGELFF
TRBJ2-1,TRBV11-2,CASRLAANNEQFF
TRBJ2-1,TRBV29-1,CTTLDRYNEQFF
TRBJ2-3,TRBV20-1,CSARVLAGELGDTQYF
TRBJ1-2,TRBV4-3,CASSQDLGNYGYTF
TRBJ1-4,TRBV9,CASSVGIGATNEKLFF
TRBJ2-5,TRBV28,CATNEGDFQETQYF
TRBJ2-7,TRBV9,CASSQETAAAYEQYF
TRBJ2-5,TRBV7-8,CASSLEYRGQETQYF
TRBJ1-5,TRBV6-2/TRBV6-3,CASSYGVEDQPQHF
TRBJ2-5,TRBV14,CASSQDDSDLEETQYF
TRBJ2-1,TRBV6-8,CASLPGQGYEQFF
TRBJ2-1,TRBV20-1,CSARDLAGTEQFF